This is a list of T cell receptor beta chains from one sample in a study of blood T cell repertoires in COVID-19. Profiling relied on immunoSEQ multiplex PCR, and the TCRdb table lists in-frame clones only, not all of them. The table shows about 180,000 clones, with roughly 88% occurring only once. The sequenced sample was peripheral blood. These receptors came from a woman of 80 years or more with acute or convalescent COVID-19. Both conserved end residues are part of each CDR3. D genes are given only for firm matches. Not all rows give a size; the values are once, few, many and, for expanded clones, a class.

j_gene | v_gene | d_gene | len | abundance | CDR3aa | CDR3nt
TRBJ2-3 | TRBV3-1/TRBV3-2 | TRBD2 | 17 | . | CASSQDGLAGVTDTQYF | TGTGCCAGCAGCCAGGACGGACTAGCGGGAGTTACAGATACGCAGTATTTT
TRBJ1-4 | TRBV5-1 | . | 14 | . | CASSSTVNYEKLFF | TGCGCCAGCAGCTCAACAGTAAATTATGAAAAACTGTTTTTT
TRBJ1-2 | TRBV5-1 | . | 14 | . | CASSLDISNYGYTF | TGCGCCAGCAGCTTAGACATATCTAACTATGGCTACACCTTC
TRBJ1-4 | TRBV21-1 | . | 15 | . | CASSLGPQQGEKLFF | TGTGCCAGCAGTTTGGGCCCTCAGCAGGGTGAAAAACTGTTTTTT
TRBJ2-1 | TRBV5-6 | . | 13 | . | CASSLDSSGEQFF | TGTGCCAGCAGCCTGGACTCCTCCGGTGAGCAGTTCTTC
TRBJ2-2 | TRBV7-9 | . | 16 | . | CASSLSRGLNTGELFF | TGTGCCAGCAGCTTATCGCGGGGGCTTAACACCGGGGAGCTGTTTTTT
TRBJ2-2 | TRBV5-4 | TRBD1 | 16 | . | CASSRTGGANTGELFF | TGTGCCAGCAGCCGGACAGGGGGCGCGAACACCGGGGAGCTGTTTTTT
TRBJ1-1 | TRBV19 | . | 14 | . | CASRISGEWTEAFF | TGTGCCAGTAGGATCTCCGGGGAATGGACTGAAGCTTTCTTT
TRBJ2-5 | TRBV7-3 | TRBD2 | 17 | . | CASSPGLAGGPGGTQYF | TGTGCCAGCAGCCCGGGACTAGCGGGAGGTCCCGGGGGGACCCAGTACTTC
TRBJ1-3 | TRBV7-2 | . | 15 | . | CASSLEWGHGNTIYF | TGTGCCAGCAGCTTAGAATGGGGGCACGGAAACACCATATATTTT
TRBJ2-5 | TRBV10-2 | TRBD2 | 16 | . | CASSDRVAGESETQYF | TGCGCCAGCAGTGATCGAGTAGCGGGAGAAAGTGAGACCCAGTACTTC
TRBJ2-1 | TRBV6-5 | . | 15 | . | CASSKARDFHNEQFF | TGTGCCAGCAGTAAGGCCCGGGACTTTCACAATGAGCAGTTCTTC
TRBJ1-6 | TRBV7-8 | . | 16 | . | CASSLGGRGNSGPLHF | TGTGCCAGCAGCCTTGGCGGCAGGGGTAATTCTGGGCCCCTCCACTTT
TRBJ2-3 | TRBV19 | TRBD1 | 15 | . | CASSDEGGAGDTQYF | TGTGCCAGTAGTGATGAAGGGGGCGCAGGAGATACGCAGTATTTT
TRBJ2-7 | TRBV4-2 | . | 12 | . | CASSRGSYEQYF | TGTGCCAGCAGCCGAGGGTCCTACGAGCAGTACTTC
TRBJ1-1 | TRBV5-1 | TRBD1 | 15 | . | CASSSRDSGYTEAFF | TGCGCCAGCAGCTCACGGGACAGCGGGTACACTGAAGCTTTCTTT
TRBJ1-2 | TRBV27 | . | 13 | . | CASSLQGLHGYTF | TGTGCCAGCAGTCTACAGGGCCTCCATGGCTACACCTTC
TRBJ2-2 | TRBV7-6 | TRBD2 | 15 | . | CASSLGTSLAGELFF | TGTGCCAGCAGCTTAGGGACTAGTCTTGCCGGGGAGCTGTTTTTT
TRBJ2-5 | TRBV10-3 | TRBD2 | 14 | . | CAISATLAGETQYF | TGTGCCATCAGTGCCACCTTAGCGGGAGAGACCCAGTACTTC
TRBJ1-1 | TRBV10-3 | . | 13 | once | CAIGGRVNTEAFF | TGTGCCATCGGAGGGAGGGTTAACACTGAAGCTTTCTTT
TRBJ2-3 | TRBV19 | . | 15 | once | CASSIDGTSTDTQYF | TGTGCCAGTAGTATAGATGGGACAAGCACAGATACGCAGTATTTT